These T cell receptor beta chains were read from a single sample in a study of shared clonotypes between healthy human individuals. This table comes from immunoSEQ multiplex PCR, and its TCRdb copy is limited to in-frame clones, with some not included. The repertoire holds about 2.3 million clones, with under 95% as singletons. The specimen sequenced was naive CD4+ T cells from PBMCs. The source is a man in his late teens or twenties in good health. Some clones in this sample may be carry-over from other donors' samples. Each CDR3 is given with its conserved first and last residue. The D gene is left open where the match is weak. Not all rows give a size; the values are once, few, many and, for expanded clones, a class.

CDR3aa: CASSLRAAGGAETQYF
CDR3nt: TGTGCCAGCAGCTTACGGGCCGCAGGGGGCGCGGAGACCCAGTACTTC
d_gene: TRBD1
abundance: .
j_gene: TRBJ2-5
v_gene: TRBV7-3

CDR3aa: CASSSGQALSYEQYF
CDR3nt: TGTGCCAGCAGCTCCGGACAGGCCCTCTCCTACGAGCAGTACTTC
d_gene: TRBD1
abundance: .
j_gene: TRBJ2-7
v_gene: TRBV28

CDR3aa: CASSMAAQNTQYF
CDR3nt: TGTGCCAGTAGTATGGCAGCGCAAAATACGCAGTATTTT
d_gene: .
abundance: .
j_gene: TRBJ2-3
v_gene: TRBV19

CDR3aa: CASSEPSKDPSYEQYF
CDR3nt: TGTGCCAGCAGTGAACCTAGCAAGGACCCCTCCTACGAGCAGTACTTC
d_gene: .
abundance: .
j_gene: TRBJ2-7
v_gene: TRBV6-1

CDR3aa: CASSSSTGAQGYTF
CDR3nt: TGTGCCAGCAGCTCATCGACAGGTGCCCAGGGCTACACCTTC
d_gene: .
abundance: .
j_gene: TRBJ1-2
v_gene: TRBV7-2

CDR3aa: CASSLTGASSYNEQFF
CDR3nt: TGTGCCAGCAGCTTGACCGGGGCGAGCTCCTACAATGAGCAGTTCTTC
d_gene: .
abundance: .
j_gene: TRBJ2-1
v_gene: TRBV5-6

CDR3aa: CASSQPPGTGGTGELFF
CDR3nt: TGCGCCAGCAGCCAACCACCCGGGACAGGGGGCACCGGGGAGCTGTTTTTT
d_gene: TRBD1
abundance: .
j_gene: TRBJ2-2
v_gene: TRBV4-1

CDR3aa: CATIRHYSNQPQHF
CDR3nt: TGTGCCACAATCCGACATTATAGCAATCAGCCCCAGCATTTT
d_gene: .
abundance: .
j_gene: TRBJ1-5
v_gene: TRBV28

CDR3aa: CASSPRGAGLNYGYTF
CDR3nt: TGTGCCAGCTCACCACGGGGGGCAGGGCTGAACTATGGCTACACCTTC
d_gene: .
abundance: .
j_gene: TRBJ1-2
v_gene: TRBV18

CDR3aa: CASSTTPWTSDNSKNIQYF
CDR3nt: TGTGCCAGCAGCACTACCCCTTGGACTAGCGACAATTCCAAAAACATTCAGTACTTC
d_gene: .
abundance: .
j_gene: TRBJ2-4
v_gene: TRBV21-1

CDR3aa: CSVDRGLAGRTDTQYF
CDR3nt: TGCAGCGTTGACCGGGGGCTAGCGGGTCGCACAGATACGCAGTATTTT
d_gene: TRBD2
abundance: .
j_gene: TRBJ2-3
v_gene: TRBV29-1

CDR3aa: CASSPSGLSSYEQYF
CDR3nt: TGTGCCAGCAGCCCGAGCGGCCTTAGCTCCTACGAGCAGTACTTC
d_gene: .
abundance: .
j_gene: TRBJ2-7
v_gene: TRBV6-6

CDR3aa: CASSSLKQGAYTEAFF
CDR3nt: TGTGCCAGTAGTTCCCTAAAACAGGGGGCATACACTGAAGCTTTCTTT
d_gene: TRBD1
abundance: .
j_gene: TRBJ1-1
v_gene: TRBV19

CDR3aa: CASSGSGTSGAHEQYF
CDR3nt: TGTGCCAGCAGCGGATCCGGGACTAGCGGGGCCCACGAGCAGTACTTC
d_gene: TRBD2
abundance: .
j_gene: TRBJ2-7
v_gene: TRBV9

CDR3aa: CASSPALWNEQFF
CDR3nt: TGTGCCAGCTCACCAGCACTATGGAATGAGCAGTTCTTC
d_gene: .
abundance: .
j_gene: TRBJ2-1
v_gene: TRBV18

CDR3aa: CASSLGDLWGQPQHF
CDR3nt: TGCGCCAGCAGCTTGGGGGACCTATGGGGTCAGCCCCAGCATTTT
d_gene: .
abundance: .
j_gene: TRBJ1-5
v_gene: TRBV5-1

CDR3aa: CASSLGAGGELFF
CDR3nt: TGTGCCAGCAGCTTGGGGGCGGGCGGGGAGCTGTTTTTT
d_gene: .
abundance: .
j_gene: TRBJ2-2
v_gene: TRBV5-6

CDR3aa: CASSLNRGSINTEAFF
CDR3nt: TGTGCCAGCAGTTTAAACAGGGGATCAATTAACACTGAAGCTTTCTTT
d_gene: TRBD1
abundance: .
j_gene: TRBJ1-1
v_gene: TRBV28

CDR3aa: CAISAQGESNQPQHF
CDR3nt: TGTGCCATCAGTGCGCAGGGGGAGAGCAATCAGCCCCAGCATTTT
d_gene: TRBD1
abundance: .
j_gene: TRBJ1-5
v_gene: TRBV10-3

CDR3aa: CASSISTGKNTEAFF
CDR3nt: TGCGCCAGCAGCATAAGTACAGGGAAGAACACTGAAGCTTTCTTT
d_gene: .
abundance: .
j_gene: TRBJ1-1
v_gene: TRBV5-1

CDR3aa: CASSVVARATSGNTIYF
CDR3nt: TGTGCCAGCAGCGTAGTTGCCAGGGCCACCTCTGGAAACACCATATATTTT
d_gene: .
abundance: .
j_gene: TRBJ1-3
v_gene: TRBV9

CDR3aa: CASSYRKETQYF
CDR3nt: TGTGCCAGCAGCTACAGAAAAGAGACCCAGTACTTC
d_gene: .
abundance: .
j_gene: TRBJ2-5
v_gene: TRBV7-2

CDR3aa: CASGLALSPDRAAEAFF
CDR3nt: TGTGCTAGTGGTTTGGCCCTATCCCCGGACAGGGCGGCTGAAGCTTTCTTT
d_gene: TRBD1
abundance: once
j_gene: TRBJ1-1
v_gene: TRBV12-5

CDR3aa: CASRSGTEAFF
CDR3nt: TGCGCCAGCAGATCCGGGACTGAAGCTTTCTTT
d_gene: .
abundance: .
j_gene: TRBJ1-1
v_gene: TRBV5-1

CDR3aa: CASSLGVGTVTGELFF
CDR3nt: TGTGCCAGCAGCTTGGGTGTAGGGACCGTAACCGGGGAGCTGTTTTTT
d_gene: .
abundance: .
j_gene: TRBJ2-2
v_gene: TRBV5-6

CDR3aa: CASSLWDRSNYGYTF
CDR3nt: TGTGCCAGCAGCTTATGGGACAGGTCAAACTATGGCTACACCTTC
d_gene: TRBD1
abundance: .
j_gene: TRBJ1-2
v_gene: TRBV7-9

CDR3aa: CASSPLPLAGRPTGELFF
CDR3nt: TGTGCCAGCAGCCCGCTCCCCCTAGCGGGCAGACCCACCGGGGAGCTGTTTTTT
d_gene: TRBD2
abundance: once
j_gene: TRBJ2-2
v_gene: TRBV7-6

CDR3aa: CASSVRSVGGLDF
CDR3nt: TGTGCCAGCAGTGTCAGGAGTGTTGGGGGTCTGGACTTC
d_gene: .
abundance: .
j_gene: TRBJ2-7
v_gene: TRBV6-1

CDR3aa: CASSRGYEQYF
CDR3nt: TGTGCCAGCAGCCGGGGGTACGAGCAGTACTTC
d_gene: .
abundance: .
j_gene: TRBJ2-7
v_gene: TRBV6-1

CDR3aa: CASSPTSGRVNTQYF
CDR3nt: TGTGCCAGCAGTCCGACTAGCGGGAGGGTAAATACGCAGTATTTT
d_gene: TRBD2
abundance: .
j_gene: TRBJ2-3
v_gene: TRBV2

CDR3aa: CASSQVRTSYNEQFF
CDR3nt: TGCGCCAGCAGCCAAGTCAGGACTAGTTACAATGAGCAGTTCTTC
d_gene: TRBD2
abundance: .
j_gene: TRBJ2-1
v_gene: TRBV4-3

CDR3aa: CASSLEGSTYNEQFF
CDR3nt: TGCGCCAGCAGCTTGGAGGGTTCAACCTACAATGAGCAGTTCTTC
d_gene: .
abundance: .
j_gene: TRBJ2-1
v_gene: TRBV5-1

CDR3aa: CASSVRSGNTIYF
CDR3nt: TGTGCCAGCTCCGTGAGGTCTGGAAACACCATATATTTT
d_gene: .
abundance: few
j_gene: TRBJ1-3
v_gene: TRBV27

CDR3aa: CASSLTGTGGEKLFF
CDR3nt: TGTGCCAGCAGCCTTACCGGGACAGGGGGAGAAAAACTGTTTTTT
d_gene: TRBD1
abundance: .
j_gene: TRBJ1-4
v_gene: TRBV5-8

CDR3aa: CASSRYSGQGVGEQYF
CDR3nt: TGTGCCAGCAGTCGTTACTCAGGACAGGGGGTTGGCGAGCAGTACTTC
d_gene: TRBD1
abundance: .
j_gene: TRBJ2-7
v_gene: TRBV2

CDR3aa: CASSLRTDNYGYTF
CDR3nt: TGCGCCAGCAGCCTAAGGACAGACAACTATGGCTACACCTTC
d_gene: .
abundance: .
j_gene: TRBJ1-2
v_gene: TRBV5-1

CDR3aa: CASSFPPVGTEAFF
CDR3nt: TGTGCCAGCAGTTTTCCCCCTGTGGGCACTGAAGCTTTCTTT
d_gene: .
abundance: once
j_gene: TRBJ1-1
v_gene: TRBV28

CDR3aa: CASSLVLGSTDTQYF
CDR3nt: TGTGCCAGCAGCTTAGTTCTCGGAAGCACAGATACGCAGTATTTT
d_gene: .
abundance: .
j_gene: TRBJ2-3
v_gene: TRBV11-2

CDR3aa: CSVESTYEQYF
CDR3nt: TGCAGCGTTGAATCTACCTACGAGCAGTACTTC
d_gene: .
abundance: .
j_gene: TRBJ2-7
v_gene: TRBV29-1

CDR3aa: CASSPGNEKLFF
CDR3nt: TGCGCCAGCTCTCCAGGGAATGAAAAACTGTTTTTT
d_gene: .
abundance: .
j_gene: TRBJ1-4
v_gene: TRBV10-1

CDR3aa: CAWSLGNYGYTF
CDR3nt: TGTGCCTGGAGTCTGGGGAACTATGGCTACACCTTC
d_gene: .
abundance: few
j_gene: TRBJ1-2
v_gene: TRBV30

CDR3aa: CASTSSGETQYF
CDR3nt: TGTGCCAGCACCAGTAGCGGAGAGACCCAGTACTTC
d_gene: .
abundance: .
j_gene: TRBJ2-5
v_gene: TRBV27

CDR3aa: CASSFFGQGSEKLFF
CDR3nt: TGTGCCAGCAGTTTTTTTGGGCAGGGAAGTGAAAAACTGTTTTTT
d_gene: .
abundance: .
j_gene: TRBJ1-4
v_gene: TRBV28

CDR3aa: CASSLAAQQETQYF
CDR3nt: TGCGCCAGCAGCTTGGCCGCTCAGCAAGAGACCCAGTACTTC
d_gene: .
abundance: .
j_gene: TRBJ2-5
v_gene: TRBV5-1

CDR3aa: CASSQRGLPPDTQYF
CDR3nt: TGTGCCAGCAGCCAACGGGGACTCCCTCCAGATACGCAGTATTTT
d_gene: .
abundance: .
j_gene: TRBJ2-3
v_gene: TRBV7-2

CDR3aa: CASSYTGLAGETQYF
CDR3nt: TGTGCCAGCAGTTACACCGGTCTCGCGGGCGAGACCCAGTACTTC
d_gene: .
abundance: once
j_gene: TRBJ2-5
v_gene: TRBV6-6